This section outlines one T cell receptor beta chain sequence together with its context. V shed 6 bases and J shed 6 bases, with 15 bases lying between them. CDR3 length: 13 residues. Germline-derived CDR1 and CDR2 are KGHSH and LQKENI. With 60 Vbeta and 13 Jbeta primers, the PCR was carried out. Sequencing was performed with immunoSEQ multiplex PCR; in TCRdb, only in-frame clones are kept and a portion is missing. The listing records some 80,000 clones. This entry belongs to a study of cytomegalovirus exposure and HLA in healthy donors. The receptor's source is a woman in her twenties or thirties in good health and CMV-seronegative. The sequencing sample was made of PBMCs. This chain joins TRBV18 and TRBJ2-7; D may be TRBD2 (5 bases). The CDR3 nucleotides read TGTGCCAGCTCCCCGGAAAGGGAGAGCGAGCAGTACTTC. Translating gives CASSPERESEQYF.